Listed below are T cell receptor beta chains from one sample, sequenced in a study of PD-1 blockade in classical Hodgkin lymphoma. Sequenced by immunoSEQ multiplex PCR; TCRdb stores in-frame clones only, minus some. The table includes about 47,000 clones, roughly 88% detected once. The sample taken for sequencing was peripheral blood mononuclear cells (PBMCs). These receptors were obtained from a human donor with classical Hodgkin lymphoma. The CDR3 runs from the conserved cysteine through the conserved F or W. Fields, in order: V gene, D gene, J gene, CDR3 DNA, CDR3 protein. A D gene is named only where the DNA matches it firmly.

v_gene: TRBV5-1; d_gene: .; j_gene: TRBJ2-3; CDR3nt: TGCGCCAGCAGCAGGATGGCGGGAGATACGCAGTATTTT; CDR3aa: CASSRMAGDTQYF
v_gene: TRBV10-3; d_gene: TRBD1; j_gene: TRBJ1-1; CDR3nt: TGTGCCACCGGACAGGGCTTGAACACTGAAGCTTTCTTT; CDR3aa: CATGQGLNTEAFF
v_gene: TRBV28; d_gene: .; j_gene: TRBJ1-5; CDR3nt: TGTGCCAGCAGTGTCAATAGCAATCAGCCCCAGCATTTT; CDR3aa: CASSVNSNQPQHF
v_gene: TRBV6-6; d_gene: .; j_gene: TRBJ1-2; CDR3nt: TGTGCCAGCAGCTCCGGGACAAACGGCTACACCTTC; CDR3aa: CASSSGTNGYTF
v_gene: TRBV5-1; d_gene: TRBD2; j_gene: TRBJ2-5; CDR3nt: TGCGCCAGCAGCTTAAGCGGGAGTTTAGTGGGAGAGACCCAGTACTTC; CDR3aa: CASSLSGSLVGETQYF
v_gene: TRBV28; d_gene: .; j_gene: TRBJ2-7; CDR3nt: TGTGCCAGCAGTTGGAGCTCGAGAGACAACTACGAGCAGTACTTC; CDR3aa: CASSWSSRDNYEQYF
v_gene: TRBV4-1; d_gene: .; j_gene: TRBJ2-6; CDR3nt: TGCGCCAGCAGCCAAGATGAGCGGAACTCTGGGGCCAACGTCCTGACTTTC; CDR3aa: CASSQDERNSGANVLTF
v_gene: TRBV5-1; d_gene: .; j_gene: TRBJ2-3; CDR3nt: TGCGCCAGCAGCCCGCGGAGGGCCGGCACAGATACGCAGTATTTT; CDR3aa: CASSPRRAGTDTQYF
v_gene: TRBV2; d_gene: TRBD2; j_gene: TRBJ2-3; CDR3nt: TGTGCCAGCAGTGTTGGACTAGCGGGAGAATGGGGTACGCAGTATTTT; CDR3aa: CASSVGLAGEWGTQYF
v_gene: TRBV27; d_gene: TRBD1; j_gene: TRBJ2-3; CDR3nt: TGTGCCAGCAGTCCCCTTCTTGGGACAGGGAGGGTGAGCACAGATACGCAGTATTTT; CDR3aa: CASSPLLGTGRVSTDTQYF
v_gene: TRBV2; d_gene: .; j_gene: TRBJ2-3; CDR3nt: TGTGCCAGCAGTGCCGGGAGCGGGAGCACAGATACGCAGTATTTT; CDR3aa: CASSAGSGSTDTQYF